These T cell receptor beta chains were read from a single sample in a study of response to subunit inactivated influenza vaccine. TCRdb processed the RT-PCR reads anew with MiXCR; each CDR3 protein has one entry. In the table there are some 200,000 distinct CDR3 sequences, over 9.5% of which are singletons. These data were also reused for a study on T cells expressing NK-cell markers.

This specimen was CD8+ T cells sorted from PBMCs, taken 11 to 12 days after vaccination. These receptors all stem from a man aged 45-65 years who received an inactivated influenza vaccine. Each CDR3 is given with its conserved first and last residue. D genes are given only for firm matches. Clone size, where shown, is once, few, many, or a class for clones that have expanded.

j_gene: TRBJ2-1
abundance: -
d_gene: -
v_gene: TRBV7-9
CDR3nt: TGTGCCAGCAGCCCTTGGGGGAGTGGGAATGAGCAGTTCTTC
CDR3aa: CASSPWGSGNEQFF

j_gene: TRBJ1-2
abundance: many
d_gene: -
v_gene: TRBV9
CDR3nt: TGTGCCAGCAGCGTAGCAGGCAGCAACTATGGCTACACCTTC
CDR3aa: CASSVAGSNYGYTF

j_gene: TRBJ2-7
abundance: -
d_gene: -
v_gene: TRBV6-2/TRBV6-3
CDR3nt: TGTGCCAGCGGACCGACAGAGATCTACGAGCAGTACTTC
CDR3aa: CASGPTEIYEQYF

j_gene: TRBJ2-1
abundance: few
d_gene: TRBD2
v_gene: TRBV14
CDR3nt: TGTGCCAGCAGCCTGCTAGCGGATGGCTACAATGAGCAGTTCTTC
CDR3aa: CASSLLADGYNEQFF

j_gene: TRBJ2-7
abundance: few
d_gene: -
v_gene: TRBV5-1
CDR3nt: TGCGCCAGCAGCTTTGGCATTGGCTACGAGCAGTACTTC
CDR3aa: CASSFGIGYEQYF

j_gene: TRBJ2-1
abundance: -
d_gene: -
v_gene: TRBV15
CDR3nt: TGTGCCACCAGCAGAAGGGGGGGTTCATACAATGAGCAGTTCTTC
CDR3aa: CATSRRGGSYNEQFF

j_gene: TRBJ2-2
abundance: -
d_gene: -
v_gene: TRBV4-1
CDR3nt: TGCGCCAGCAGCCAAGCTTTATTTAGCGGGGAGCTGTTTTTT
CDR3aa: CASSQALFSGELFF

j_gene: TRBJ2-7
abundance: many
d_gene: TRBD2
v_gene: TRBV6-5
CDR3nt: TGTGCCAGCAGTTCGCGGGGGGCATCAGGCGAGCAGTACTTC
CDR3aa: CASSSRGASGEQYF

j_gene: TRBJ2-7
abundance: -
d_gene: -
v_gene: TRBV7-6
CDR3nt: TGTGCCAGCAGCCCCAGCGTCGGCCCCAAATATTCCTACGAGCAGTACTTC
CDR3aa: CASSPSVGPKYSYEQYF

j_gene: TRBJ2-5
abundance: -
d_gene: -
v_gene: TRBV7-9
CDR3nt: TGTTCCAGCAGCGGCCGGGTCAACCAAGAGACCCAGTACTTC
CDR3aa: CSSSGRVNQETQYF

j_gene: TRBJ1-2
abundance: few
d_gene: -
v_gene: TRBV12-3/TRBV12-4
CDR3nt: TGTGCCAGCACCTACGGCCCGTCAGGTGCCACCTATGGCTACACCTTC
CDR3aa: CASTYGPSGATYGYTF

j_gene: TRBJ1-2
abundance: -
d_gene: TRBD1
v_gene: TRBV2
CDR3nt: TGTGCCAGCAGTGGGAGGGACAGCACTAACTATGGCTACACCTTC
CDR3aa: CASSGRDSTNYGYTF

j_gene: TRBJ2-5
abundance: medium-sized
d_gene: -
v_gene: TRBV20-1
CDR3nt: TGCAGTGCTAGGGTTTCGGGATCGGGCGGTCAAGAGACCCAGTACTTC
CDR3aa: CSARVSGSGGQETQYF

j_gene: TRBJ2-7
abundance: -
d_gene: TRBD1
v_gene: TRBV2
CDR3nt: TGTGCCAGCAGACCCCGGGACAGTTCCCCCTACGAGCAGTACTTC
CDR3aa: CASRPRDSSPYEQYF

j_gene: TRBJ1-6
abundance: few
d_gene: -
v_gene: TRBV20-1
CDR3nt: TGCAGTGCTACCTCGGCAGGGGAGGTCAGGAATTCACCCCTCCACTTT
CDR3aa: CSATSAGEVRNSPLHF

j_gene: TRBJ2-7
abundance: many
d_gene: TRBD1
v_gene: TRBV28
CDR3nt: TGTGCCAGCAGTTTATTGTCAGGGGGCCCCTACGAGCAGTACTTC
CDR3aa: CASSLLSGGPYEQYF

j_gene: TRBJ2-1
abundance: few
d_gene: TRBD2
v_gene: TRBV6-5
CDR3nt: TGTGCCAGCAGTTGGGGGGGGGTGACTAGTTCTGAGCAGTTCTTC
CDR3aa: CASSWGGVTSSEQFF

j_gene: TRBJ2-2
abundance: -
d_gene: TRBD2
v_gene: TRBV11-2
CDR3nt: TGTGCCAGCAGCTTTCAACACAGCGGGACTTGGGGAGGTAACACCGGGGAGCTGTTTTTT
CDR3aa: CASSFQHSGTWGGNTGELFF

j_gene: TRBJ2-5
abundance: few
d_gene: TRBD2
v_gene: TRBV7-2
CDR3nt: TGTGCCAGCAGCTTAGGTAGCGGGGGGTATCAAGAGACCCAGTACTTC
CDR3aa: CASSLGSGGYQETQYF

j_gene: TRBJ1-2
abundance: few
d_gene: -
v_gene: TRBV2
CDR3nt: TGTGCCAGCAAAGTAGGTGGCTACACCTTC
CDR3aa: CASKVGGYTF

j_gene: TRBJ1-4
abundance: -
d_gene: -
v_gene: TRBV15
CDR3nt: TGTGCCACCAGCAGAGTTGGGACAAGACGGGAAAAACTGTTTTTT
CDR3aa: CATSRVGTRREKLFF

j_gene: TRBJ2-5
abundance: few
d_gene: TRBD2
v_gene: TRBV5-6
CDR3nt: TGTGCCAGCAGCTTGCGGGGGGGGTTCCAAGAGACCCAGTACTTC
CDR3aa: CASSLRGGFQETQYF

j_gene: TRBJ2-3
abundance: few
d_gene: -
v_gene: TRBV28
CDR3nt: TGTGCCAGCAAGTTGAGGCGGTTCAGGGATACGCAGTATTTT
CDR3aa: CASKLRRFRDTQYF

j_gene: TRBJ2-1
abundance: -
d_gene: TRBD2
v_gene: TRBV7-8
CDR3nt: TGTGCCAGCAGCTTAGACTCGCGGGGGGTCTACAATGAGCAGTTCTTC
CDR3aa: CASSLDSRGVYNEQFF

j_gene: TRBJ2-1
abundance: many
d_gene: -
v_gene: TRBV15
CDR3nt: TGTGCCACCAGCAGAGCAGGGGATGAGCAGTTCTTC
CDR3aa: CATSRAGDEQFF

j_gene: TRBJ2-1
abundance: many
d_gene: -
v_gene: TRBV6-2/TRBV6-3
CDR3nt: TGTGCCAGCAGTTACCTACGCGCAGGGCGAATAGACAATGAGCAGTTCTTC
CDR3aa: CASSYLRAGRIDNEQFF

j_gene: TRBJ1-1
abundance: -
d_gene: -
v_gene: TRBV20-1
CDR3nt: TGCAGTGCTAGGGGGGGCATTAACACTGAAGCTTTCTTT
CDR3aa: CSARGGINTEAFF

j_gene: TRBJ1-1
abundance: -
d_gene: -
v_gene: TRBV12-3/TRBV12-4
CDR3nt: TGTGCCAGCAGACAGGGTAGTACTGAAGCTTTCTTT
CDR3aa: CASRQGSTEAFF

j_gene: TRBJ2-7
abundance: few
d_gene: TRBD1
v_gene: TRBV6-2/TRBV6-3
CDR3nt: TGTGCCAGCACCCAGACAGGGATCGAGCAGTACTTC
CDR3aa: CASTQTGIEQYF

j_gene: TRBJ2-1
abundance: few
d_gene: -
v_gene: TRBV11-2
CDR3nt: TGTGCCAGCAGCTTAGGAGCATCCGCGTCGGTTCAGCAGTTCTTC
CDR3aa: CASSLGASASVQQFF

j_gene: TRBJ2-7
abundance: once
d_gene: TRBD2
v_gene: TRBV27
CDR3nt: TGTGCCAGCAGCTTCTCAGCGGTGGGACTAGCCTACGAGCAGTACTTC
CDR3aa: CASSFSAVGLAYEQYF

j_gene: TRBJ2-7
abundance: many
d_gene: TRBD1
v_gene: TRBV7-9
CDR3nt: TGTGCCAGCAGTCTAGGGACAGGGGGCGAGCAGTACTTC
CDR3aa: CASSLGTGGEQYF

j_gene: TRBJ1-1
abundance: many
d_gene: -
v_gene: TRBV5-1
CDR3nt: TGCGCCAGCAGCCGCGGCCAGGGCCCTACTGAAGCTTTCTTT
CDR3aa: CASSRGQGPTEAFF

j_gene: TRBJ1-1
abundance: few
d_gene: -
v_gene: TRBV5-1
CDR3nt: TGCGCCAGCAGCTTGAATGCAGGGCTGGACACTGAAGCTTTCTTT
CDR3aa: CASSLNAGLDTEAFF

j_gene: TRBJ2-1
abundance: -
d_gene: TRBD2
v_gene: TRBV27
CDR3nt: TGTGCCAGCAGTTTAGTAGCGGGAGTAAACAATGAGCAGTTCTTC
CDR3aa: CASSLVAGVNNEQFF

j_gene: TRBJ2-1
abundance: -
d_gene: TRBD2
v_gene: TRBV20-1
CDR3nt: TGCAGTGCTAGAGGACTAGCGGGCCATTACAATGAGCAGTTCTTC
CDR3aa: CSARGLAGHYNEQFF

j_gene: TRBJ2-1
abundance: few
d_gene: TRBD2
v_gene: TRBV25-1
CDR3nt: TGTGCCAGCAGTGAATACGGGGGGGCGACCTACAATGAGCAGTTCTTC
CDR3aa: CASSEYGGATYNEQFF

j_gene: TRBJ1-1
abundance: -
d_gene: TRBD1
v_gene: TRBV15
CDR3nt: TGTGCCACCAGCGAGAACAGGGGGCGGAACACTGAAGCTTTCTTT
CDR3aa: CATSENRGRNTEAFF

j_gene: TRBJ2-7
abundance: few
d_gene: -
v_gene: TRBV7-9
CDR3nt: TGTGCCAGCAGCCAAAGACAGGACTACGAGCAGTACTTC
CDR3aa: CASSQRQDYEQYF

j_gene: TRBJ1-1
abundance: few
d_gene: -
v_gene: TRBV11-1
CDR3nt: TGTGCCAGCAGCTTAGCCGTAGGCACTGAAGCTTTCTTT
CDR3aa: CASSLAVGTEAFF

j_gene: TRBJ2-7
abundance: -
d_gene: -
v_gene: TRBV27
CDR3nt: TGTGCCAGCAAAGGGTACCAAGATTACGAGCAGTACTTC
CDR3aa: CASKGYQDYEQYF

j_gene: TRBJ2-7
abundance: few
d_gene: -
v_gene: TRBV28
CDR3nt: TGTGCCAGCACCTTCTCCTACGAGCAGTACTTC
CDR3aa: CASTFSYEQYF

j_gene: TRBJ2-6
abundance: -
d_gene: -
v_gene: TRBV5-6
CDR3nt: TGTGCCAGCAGCTCGGGTGCGGGGTCGGGGGCCAACGTCCTGACTTTC
CDR3aa: CASSSGAGSGANVLTF

j_gene: TRBJ1-1
abundance: -
d_gene: -
v_gene: TRBV9
CDR3nt: TGTGCCAGCAGCGTAGGTATGAGCGGGGAAGCTTTCTTT
CDR3aa: CASSVGMSGEAFF

j_gene: TRBJ2-2
abundance: -
d_gene: -
v_gene: TRBV3-1
CDR3nt: TGTACCCTCACTCCATTACGGGGGGCGCAGGGAGACACCGGGGAGCTGTTTTTT
CDR3aa: CTLTPLRGAQGDTGELFF

j_gene: TRBJ1-2
abundance: few
d_gene: -
v_gene: TRBV20-1
CDR3nt: TGCAGCTACCACTATGGCTACACCTTC
CDR3aa: CSYHYGYTF

j_gene: TRBJ2-1
abundance: -
d_gene: -
v_gene: TRBV7-9
CDR3nt: TGTGCCAGCAGCCACGGGCGGGACTTCGGAGAGCAGTTCTTC
CDR3aa: CASSHGRDFGEQFF

j_gene: TRBJ2-1
abundance: many
d_gene: TRBD2
v_gene: TRBV27
CDR3nt: TGTGCCAGCAGTATCGGGACTAGCGGGGACAATGAGCAGTTCTTC
CDR3aa: CASSIGTSGDNEQFF

j_gene: TRBJ2-7
abundance: few
d_gene: TRBD2
v_gene: TRBV27
CDR3nt: TGTGCCAGCAGTGTAGCGGGAGTCGGCAAGGAGCAGTACTTC
CDR3aa: CASSVAGVGKEQYF

j_gene: TRBJ2-1
abundance: -
d_gene: -
v_gene: TRBV6-2/TRBV6-3
CDR3nt: TGTGCCAGCAGCCCGTGGGAGCGGAACAATGAGCAGTTCTTC
CDR3aa: CASSPWERNNEQFF